The rows below give T cell receptor beta chains drawn from one sample of a study of CD4 T cells in relation to SARS-CoV-2 and coronaviruses. Here immunoSEQ multiplex PCR was the method, and the copy in TCRdb shows in-frame clones only, minus some. Among about 41,000 clones listed, 82% were seen once. The antigens these receptors bind are not known. Sequencing was carried out using naive CD4+ T cells from PBMCs, cultured in vitro. Every receptor here comes from an adult with COVID-19. Both conserved end residues are part of each CDR3. The D gene is left open where the match is weak. For some rows the clone size is stated as once, few or many, or as a class when expanded; others skip it.

clone size: .; V gene: TRBV19; J gene: TRBJ2-1; D gene: TRBD2; CDR3 protein: CASSAGTSNEQFF; CDR3 DNA: TGTGCCAGTAGTGCCGGGACTAGTAATGAGCAGTTCTTC
clone size: .; V gene: TRBV9; J gene: TRBJ2-6; D gene: .; CDR3 protein: CASSEAGANVLTF; CDR3 DNA: TGTGCCAGCTCAGAGGCTGGGGCCAACGTCCTGACTTTC
clone size: .; V gene: TRBV19; J gene: TRBJ1-3; D gene: .; CDR3 protein: CASRQSASGNTIYF; CDR3 DNA: TGTGCCAGTAGACAGAGCGCCTCTGGAAACACCATATATTTT
clone size: few; V gene: TRBV7-9; J gene: TRBJ2-7; D gene: TRBD2; CDR3 protein: CASNNPGGRRSSYEQYF; CDR3 DNA: TGTGCCAGCAACAACCCGGGAGGGAGACGGTCTTCCTACGAGCAGTACTTC
clone size: .; V gene: TRBV3-1/TRBV3-2; J gene: TRBJ2-7; D gene: .; CDR3 protein: CASSQLAYSYEQYF; CDR3 DNA: TGTGCCAGCAGCCAACTAGCGTACTCCTACGAGCAGTACTTC
clone size: .; V gene: TRBV2; J gene: TRBJ1-3; D gene: .; CDR3 protein: CASSDPFGTGAISGNTIYF; CDR3 DNA: TGTGCCAGCTCTGACCCCTTCGGGACGGGGGCTATCTCTGGAAACACCATATATTTT
clone size: .; V gene: TRBV6-2/TRBV6-3; J gene: TRBJ1-1; D gene: .; CDR3 protein: CASSARGAETEAFF; CDR3 DNA: TGTGCCAGCAGCGCAAGGGGGGCAGAAACTGAAGCTTTCTTT
clone size: few; V gene: TRBV4-1; J gene: TRBJ2-7; D gene: .; CDR3 protein: CASSQGYSYEQYF; CDR3 DNA: TGCGCCAGCAGCCAAGGTTACAGCTACGAGCAGTACTTC
clone size: .; V gene: TRBV5-1; J gene: TRBJ1-6; D gene: .; CDR3 protein: CASSLAGARSRYSPLHF; CDR3 DNA: TGCGCCAGCAGCTTGGCGGGGGCGCGGTCTCGTTATTCACCCCTCCACTTT
clone size: .; V gene: TRBV28; J gene: TRBJ2-5; D gene: .; CDR3 protein: CASEPGWLHQETQYF; CDR3 DNA: TGTGCCAGCGAACCGGGGTGGCTCCACCAAGAGACCCAGTACTTC
clone size: once; V gene: TRBV11-2; J gene: TRBJ1-1; D gene: TRBD1; CDR3 protein: CASSPLDRGTEAFF; CDR3 DNA: TGTGCCAGCAGCCCGTTGGACAGGGGCACTGAAGCTTTCTTT
clone size: .; V gene: TRBV28; J gene: TRBJ2-5; D gene: .; CDR3 protein: CASSFRRMQETQYF; CDR3 DNA: TGTGCCAGCAGTTTTCGACGGATGCAAGAGACCCAGTACTTC
clone size: .; V gene: TRBV4-1; J gene: TRBJ1-5; D gene: .; CDR3 protein: CASSQQTPPVFGNQPQHF; CDR3 DNA: TGCGCCAGCAGCCAACAAACACCGCCCGTGTTCGGCAATCAGCCCCAGCATTTT
clone size: .; V gene: TRBV27; J gene: TRBJ2-7; D gene: .; CDR3 protein: CASSFGHEQYF; CDR3 DNA: TGTGCCAGCAGTTTTGGGCACGAGCAGTACTTC
clone size: .; V gene: TRBV12-5; J gene: TRBJ2-5; D gene: TRBD2; CDR3 protein: CASGLDGLGPQETQYF; CDR3 DNA: TGTGCTAGTGGTTTGGACGGACTAGGACCTCAAGAGACCCAGTACTTC
clone size: .; V gene: TRBV7-3; J gene: TRBJ2-1; D gene: .; CDR3 protein: CASSLVLRGGYNEQFF; CDR3 DNA: TGTGCCAGCAGCTTAGTTCTCCGCGGAGGATACAATGAGCAGTTCTTC
clone size: .; V gene: TRBV10-3; J gene: TRBJ2-7; D gene: TRBD2; CDR3 protein: CAISVGLAGYEQYF; CDR3 DNA: TGTGCCATCAGTGTCGGACTAGCGGGGTACGAGCAGTACTTC